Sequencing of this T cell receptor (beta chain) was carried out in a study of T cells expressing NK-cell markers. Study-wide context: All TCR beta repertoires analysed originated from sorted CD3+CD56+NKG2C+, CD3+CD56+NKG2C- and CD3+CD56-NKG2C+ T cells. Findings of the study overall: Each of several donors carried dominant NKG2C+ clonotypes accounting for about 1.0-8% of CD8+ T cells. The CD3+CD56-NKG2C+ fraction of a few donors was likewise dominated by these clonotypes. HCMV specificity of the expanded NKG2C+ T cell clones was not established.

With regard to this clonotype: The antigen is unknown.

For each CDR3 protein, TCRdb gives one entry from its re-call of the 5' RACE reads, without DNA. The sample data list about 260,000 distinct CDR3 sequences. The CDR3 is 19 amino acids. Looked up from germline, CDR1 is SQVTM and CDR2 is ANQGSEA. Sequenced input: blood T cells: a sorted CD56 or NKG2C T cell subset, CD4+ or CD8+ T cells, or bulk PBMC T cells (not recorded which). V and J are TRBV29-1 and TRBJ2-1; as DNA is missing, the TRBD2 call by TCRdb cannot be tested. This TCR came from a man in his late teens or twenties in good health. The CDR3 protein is CSVKNPGPRGLAFFDEQFF.